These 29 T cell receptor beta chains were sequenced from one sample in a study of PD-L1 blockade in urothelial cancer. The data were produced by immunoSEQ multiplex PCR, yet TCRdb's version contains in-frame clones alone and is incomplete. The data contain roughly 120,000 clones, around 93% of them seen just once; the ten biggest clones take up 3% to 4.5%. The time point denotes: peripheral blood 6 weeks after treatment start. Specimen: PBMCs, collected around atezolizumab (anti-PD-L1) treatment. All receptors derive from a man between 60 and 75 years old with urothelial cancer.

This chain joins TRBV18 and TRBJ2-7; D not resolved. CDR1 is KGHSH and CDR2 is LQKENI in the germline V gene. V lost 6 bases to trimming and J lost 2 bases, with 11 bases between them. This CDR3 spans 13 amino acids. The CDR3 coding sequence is TGTGCCAGCTCCAACGCAGGCCCCTACGAGCAGTACTTC. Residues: CASSNAGPYEQYF.

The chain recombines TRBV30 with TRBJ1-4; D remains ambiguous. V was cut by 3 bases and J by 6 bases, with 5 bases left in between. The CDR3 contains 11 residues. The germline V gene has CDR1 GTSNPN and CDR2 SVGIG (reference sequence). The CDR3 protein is CAWRNYEKLFF. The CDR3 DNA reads TGTGCCTGGAGAAACTATGAAAAACTGTTTTTT.

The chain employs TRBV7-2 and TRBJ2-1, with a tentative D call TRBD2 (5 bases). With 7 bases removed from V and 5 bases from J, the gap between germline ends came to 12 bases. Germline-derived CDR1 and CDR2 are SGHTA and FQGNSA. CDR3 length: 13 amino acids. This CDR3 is CASTMREDNEQFF. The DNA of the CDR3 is TGTGCCAGCACTATGAGGGAAGACAATGAGCAGTTCTTC.

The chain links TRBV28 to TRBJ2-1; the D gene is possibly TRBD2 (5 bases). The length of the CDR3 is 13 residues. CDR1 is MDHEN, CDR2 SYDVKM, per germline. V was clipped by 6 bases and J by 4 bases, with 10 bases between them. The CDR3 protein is CASRLPGYNEQFF. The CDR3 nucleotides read TGTGCCAGCAGGCTCCCGGGGTACAATGAGCAGTTCTTC.

CDR3 in amino acids: CASSRQGAPGNTIYF. Here the CDR3 DNA reads TGTGCCAGCAGTAGGCAGGGGGCGCCCGGAAACACCATATATTTT. The V gene is TRBV6-1, the J gene TRBJ1-3, with TRBD1 matching 8 bases. With 5 bases clipped from V and 4 bases from J, the junction kept 7 bases outside the gene matches. The germline CDR1 and CDR2 sequences are MNHNS and SASEGT. This CDR3 has 15 amino acids.

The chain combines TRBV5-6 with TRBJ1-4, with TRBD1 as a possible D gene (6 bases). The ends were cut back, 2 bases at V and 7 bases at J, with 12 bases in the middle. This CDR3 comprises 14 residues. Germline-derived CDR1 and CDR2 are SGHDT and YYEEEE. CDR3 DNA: TGTGCCAGCAGCTTAACAGGGAAAGGTGAAAAACTGTTTTTT. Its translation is CASSLTGKGEKLFF.

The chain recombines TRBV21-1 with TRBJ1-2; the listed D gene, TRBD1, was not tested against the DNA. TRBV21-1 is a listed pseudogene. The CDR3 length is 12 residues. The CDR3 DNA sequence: TGTGCCAGCAGCAACAGGGGTCATGGCTACACCTTC. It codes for CASSNRGHGYTF.

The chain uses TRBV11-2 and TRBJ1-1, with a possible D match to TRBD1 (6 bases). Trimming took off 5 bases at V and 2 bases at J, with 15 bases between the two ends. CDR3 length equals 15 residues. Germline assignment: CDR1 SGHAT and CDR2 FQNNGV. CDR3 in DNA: TGTGCCAGCAGCACCACGACAGGAGTAAACACTGAAGCTTTCTTT. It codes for CASSTTTGVNTEAFF.

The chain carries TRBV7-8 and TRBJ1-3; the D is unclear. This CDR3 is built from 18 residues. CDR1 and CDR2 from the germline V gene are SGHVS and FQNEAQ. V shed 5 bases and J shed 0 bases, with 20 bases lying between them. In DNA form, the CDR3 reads TGTGCCAGCAGCGCAAAGAATCGCGGGTCGGTCTCTGGAAACACCATATATTTT. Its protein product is CASSAKNRGSVSGNTIYF.

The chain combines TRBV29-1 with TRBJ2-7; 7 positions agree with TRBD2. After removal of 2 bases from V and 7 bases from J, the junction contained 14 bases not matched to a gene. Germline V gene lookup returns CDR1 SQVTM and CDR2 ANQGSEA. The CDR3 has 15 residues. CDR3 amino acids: CSVESLGPGGGEQYF. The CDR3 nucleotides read TGCAGCGTTGAATCCCTGGGGCCGGGAGGTGGGGAGCAGTACTTC.

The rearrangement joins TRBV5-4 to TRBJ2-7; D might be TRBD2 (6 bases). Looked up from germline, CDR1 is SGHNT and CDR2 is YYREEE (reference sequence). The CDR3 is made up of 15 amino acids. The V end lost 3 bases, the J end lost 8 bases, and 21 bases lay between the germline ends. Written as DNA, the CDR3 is TGTGCCAGCAGCTCCTGGGAATCGGCGGGGATCAAGCAGTACTTC. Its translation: CASSSWESAGIKQYF. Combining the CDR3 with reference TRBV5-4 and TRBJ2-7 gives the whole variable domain ETGVTQSPTHLIKTRGQQVTLRCSSQSGHNTVSWYQQALGQGPQFIFQYYREEENGRGNFPPRFSGLQFPNYSSELNVNALELDDSALYLCASSSWESAGIKQYFGPGTRLTVT.

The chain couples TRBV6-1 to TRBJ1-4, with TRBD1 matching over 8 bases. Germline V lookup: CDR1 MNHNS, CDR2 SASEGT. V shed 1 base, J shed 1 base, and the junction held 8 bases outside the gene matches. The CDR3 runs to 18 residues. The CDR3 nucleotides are TGTGCCAGCAGTGAAGGGGGCAGGGGGCATATAACTAATGAAAAACTGTTTTTT. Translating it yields CASSEGGRGHITNEKLFF.

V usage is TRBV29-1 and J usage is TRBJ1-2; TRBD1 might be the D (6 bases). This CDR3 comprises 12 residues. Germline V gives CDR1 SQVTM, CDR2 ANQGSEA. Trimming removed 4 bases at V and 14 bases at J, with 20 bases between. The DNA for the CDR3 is TGCAGCGTTGCCCTGCAAGACAGGCTTTGTACCTTC. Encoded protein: CSVALQDRLCTF.

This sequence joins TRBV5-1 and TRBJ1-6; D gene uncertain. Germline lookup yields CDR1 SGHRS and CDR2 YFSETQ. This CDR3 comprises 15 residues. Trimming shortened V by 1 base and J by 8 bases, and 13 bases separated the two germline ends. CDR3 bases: TGCGCCAGCAGCTTGATTACGGGGAGAGATTCACCCCTCCACTTT. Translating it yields CASSLITGRDSPLHF.

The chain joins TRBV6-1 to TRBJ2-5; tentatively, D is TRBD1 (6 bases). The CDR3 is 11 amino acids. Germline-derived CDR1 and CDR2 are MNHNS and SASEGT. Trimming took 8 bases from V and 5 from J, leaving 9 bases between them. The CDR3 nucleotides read TGTGCCAGCCAGGGGTTGGAGACCCAGTACTTC. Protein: CASQGLETQYF.

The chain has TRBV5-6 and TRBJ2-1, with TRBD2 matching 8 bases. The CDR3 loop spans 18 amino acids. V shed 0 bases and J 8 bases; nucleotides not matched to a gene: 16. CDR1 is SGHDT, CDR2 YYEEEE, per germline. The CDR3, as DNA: TGTGCCAGCAGCTTGGGTCTGACGGGAAGCGGGAGAGGCCATGAGCAGTTCTTC. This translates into CASSLGLTGSGRGHEQFF.

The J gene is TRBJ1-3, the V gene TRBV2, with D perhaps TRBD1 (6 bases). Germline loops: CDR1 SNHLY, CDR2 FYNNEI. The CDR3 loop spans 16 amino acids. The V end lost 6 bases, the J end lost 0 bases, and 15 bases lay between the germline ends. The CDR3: CASSPQGTRSGNTIYF. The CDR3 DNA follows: TGTGCCAGCAGCCCCCAGGGGACACGCTCTGGAAACACCATATATTTT.

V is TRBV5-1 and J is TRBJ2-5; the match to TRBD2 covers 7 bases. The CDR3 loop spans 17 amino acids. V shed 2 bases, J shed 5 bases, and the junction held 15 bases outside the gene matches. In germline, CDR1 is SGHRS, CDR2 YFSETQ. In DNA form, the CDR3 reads TGCGCCAGCAGCTTCCCCAGAGGTGCGGGAGTAGACGAGACCCAGTACTTC. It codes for CASSFPRGAGVDETQYF.

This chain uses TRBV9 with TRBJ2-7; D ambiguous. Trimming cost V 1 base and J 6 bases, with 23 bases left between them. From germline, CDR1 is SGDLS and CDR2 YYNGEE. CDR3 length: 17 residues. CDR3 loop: CASSVSWLPTANPEQYF. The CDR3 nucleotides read TGTGCCAGCAGCGTATCTTGGCTCCCAACAGCTAACCCCGAGCAGTACTTC. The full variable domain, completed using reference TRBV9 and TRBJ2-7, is DSGVTQTPKHLITATGQRVTLRCSPRSGDLSVYWYQQSLDQGLQFLIQYYNGEERAKGNILERFSAQQFPDLHSELNLSSLELGDSALYFCASSVSWLPTANPEQYFGPGTRLTVT.

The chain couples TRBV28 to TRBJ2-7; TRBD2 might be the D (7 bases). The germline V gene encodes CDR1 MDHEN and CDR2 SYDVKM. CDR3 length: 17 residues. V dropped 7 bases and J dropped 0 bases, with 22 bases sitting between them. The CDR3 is CASTNREGSLSSYEQYF. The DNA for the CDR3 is TGTGCCAGCACGAACAGGGAGGGGTCCCTATCCTCCTACGAGCAGTACTTC.

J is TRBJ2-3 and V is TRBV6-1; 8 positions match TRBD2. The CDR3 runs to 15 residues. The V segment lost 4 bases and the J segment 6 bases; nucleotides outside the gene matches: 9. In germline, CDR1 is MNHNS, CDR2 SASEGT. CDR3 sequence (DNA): TGTGCCAGCAGTGTGGTAGCGGGAAGGGGGGATACGCAGTATTTT. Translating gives CASSVVAGRGDTQYF.

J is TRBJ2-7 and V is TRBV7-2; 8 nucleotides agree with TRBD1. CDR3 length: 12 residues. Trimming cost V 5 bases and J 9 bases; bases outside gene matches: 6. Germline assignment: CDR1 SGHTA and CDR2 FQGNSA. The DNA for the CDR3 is TGTGCCAGCAGCATCCAGGGGGCCGGGCAGTACTTC. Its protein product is CASSIQGAGQYF.

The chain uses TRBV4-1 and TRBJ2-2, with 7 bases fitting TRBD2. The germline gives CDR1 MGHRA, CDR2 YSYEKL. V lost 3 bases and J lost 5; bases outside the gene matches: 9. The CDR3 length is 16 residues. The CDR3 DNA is TGCGCCAGCAGCCAGGTCCTAGCGGAACTAACCGGGGAGCTGTTTTTT. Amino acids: CASSQVLAELTGELFF.

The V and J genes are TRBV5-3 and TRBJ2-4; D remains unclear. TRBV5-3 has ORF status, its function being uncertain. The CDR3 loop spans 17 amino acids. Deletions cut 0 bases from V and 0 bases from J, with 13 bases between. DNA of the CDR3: TGTGCCAGAAGCTTGGTTCCCAGTACCAGAGCCAAAAACATTCAGTACTTC. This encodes CARSLVPSTRAKNIQYF.

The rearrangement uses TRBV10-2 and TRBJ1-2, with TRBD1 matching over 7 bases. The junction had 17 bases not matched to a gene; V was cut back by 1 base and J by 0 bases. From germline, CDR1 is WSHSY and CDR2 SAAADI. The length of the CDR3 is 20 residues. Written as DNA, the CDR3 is TGCGCCAGCAGTGAGTGGATTAAAGGGGGCCCGAGCATTACTAACTATGGCTACACCTTC. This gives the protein CASSEWIKGGPSITNYGYTF.

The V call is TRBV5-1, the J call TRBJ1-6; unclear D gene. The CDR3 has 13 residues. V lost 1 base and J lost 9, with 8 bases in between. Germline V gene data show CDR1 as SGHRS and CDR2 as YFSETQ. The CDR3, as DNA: TGCGCCAGCAGCTTGTCTTATGTTTCACCCCTCCACTTT. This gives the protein CASSLSYVSPLHF.

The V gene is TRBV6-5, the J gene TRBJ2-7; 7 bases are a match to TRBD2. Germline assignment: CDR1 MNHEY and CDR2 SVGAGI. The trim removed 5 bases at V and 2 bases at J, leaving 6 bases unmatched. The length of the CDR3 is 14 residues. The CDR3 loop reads CASSDRDYPYEQYF. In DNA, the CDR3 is TGTGCCAGCAGTGACCGGGACTACCCCTACGAGCAGTACTTC.

The CDR3 spells CASSLPGDPSLTGELFF. In nucleotides, the CDR3 is TGTGCCAGCAGTTTACCAGGGGACCCTTCCTTAACCGGGGAGCTGTTTTTT. This sequence joins TRBV27 and TRBJ2-2, with a weak D call TRBD1 (6 bases). V lost 2 bases and J 5 bases, leaving 18 bases between the germline ends. The germline V gene encodes CDR1 MNHEY and CDR2 SMNVEV (reference sequence). This CDR3 comprises 17 residues.

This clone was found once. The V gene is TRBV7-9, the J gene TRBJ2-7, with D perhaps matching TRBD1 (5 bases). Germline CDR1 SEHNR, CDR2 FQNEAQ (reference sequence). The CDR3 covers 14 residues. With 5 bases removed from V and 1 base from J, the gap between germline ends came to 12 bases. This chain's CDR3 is CASSPVRASYEQYF. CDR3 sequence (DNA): TGTGCCAGCAGCCCCGTCAGGGCATCCTACGAGCAGTACTTC. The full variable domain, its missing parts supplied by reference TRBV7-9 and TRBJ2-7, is DTGVSQNPRHKITKRGQNVTFRCDPISEHNRLYWYRQTLGQGPEFLTYFQNEAQLEKSRLLSDRFSAERPKGSFSTLEIQRTEQGDSAMYLCASSPVRASYEQYFGPGTRLTVT.